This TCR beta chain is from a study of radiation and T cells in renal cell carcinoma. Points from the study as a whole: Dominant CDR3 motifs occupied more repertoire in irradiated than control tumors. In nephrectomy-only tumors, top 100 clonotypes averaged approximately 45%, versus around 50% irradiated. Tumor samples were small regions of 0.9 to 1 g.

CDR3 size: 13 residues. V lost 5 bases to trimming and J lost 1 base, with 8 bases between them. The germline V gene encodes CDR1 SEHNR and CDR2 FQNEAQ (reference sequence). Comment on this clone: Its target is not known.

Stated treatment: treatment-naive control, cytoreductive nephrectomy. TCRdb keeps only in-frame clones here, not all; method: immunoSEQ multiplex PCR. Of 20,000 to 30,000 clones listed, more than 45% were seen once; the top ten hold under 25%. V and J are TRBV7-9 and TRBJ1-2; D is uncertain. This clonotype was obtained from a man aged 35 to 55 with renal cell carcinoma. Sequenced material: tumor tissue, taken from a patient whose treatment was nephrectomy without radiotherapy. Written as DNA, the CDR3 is TGTGCCAGCAGCCCGGCCCATAACTATGGCTACACCTTC. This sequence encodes CASSPAHNYGYTF.